The clone carrying this T cell receptor (beta chain) was counted many times. Its antigen is still unknown. These data are taken from a study of neurological immune-mediated disorders. Study-level findings and limits: Among expanded clones, no CDR3 amino acid sequences were shared across subjects, a pattern suggesting private repertoires in all groups. The multiple sclerosis repertoire cluster lacked an association with any feature, whether clinical or MRI.

The cDNA was generated through 5'RACE incorporating 10-nucleotide random UMIs. Using its own MiXCR run on the 5' RACE reads, TCRdb lists one record per CDR3 protein. The sample gives approximately 80,000 distinct CDR3 sequences, 5.8% of which show up once; over 6.5% is in the top ten. Time point meaning: longitudinal time-point 2. V lost 5 bases and J lost 2, with 13 bases in between. The CDR3 totals 13 residues. The V gene's germline CDR1 is DFQATT and CDR2 SNEGSKA (reference sequence). The chain combines TRBV20-1 with TRBJ2-7; the D gene is possibly TRBD1 (6 bases). Sequenced input: PBMCs. The source is a woman in her sixties or seventies with multiple sclerosis. The CDR3 DNA follows: TGCAGTGCTCCCGCGGACAGTCCCTACGAGCAGTACTTC. It specifies CSAPADSPYEQYF.